These 20 T cell receptor beta chains share one sample of origin, sequenced in a study of blood T cells in healthy people across ages. PCR was performed a second time for about 7 to 12 cycles using a sample-barcoded 5' primer and a J-beta primer mix. TCRdb ran MiXCR on the 5' RACE reads and lists one entry per CDR3 protein. There are hundreds of thousands of distinct CDR3 sequences in the sample; 22% occur only once, and under 25% lies in the top ten. The specimen was blood. The source is a man in his sixties or seventies in good health.

This clonotype has just a few counts. The rearrangement links TRBV24-1 to TRBJ2-5; unclear D gene. Germline lookup yields CDR1 KGHDR and CDR2 SFDVKD. V dropped 5 bases and J dropped 2 bases, with 8 bases sitting between them. The length of the CDR3 is 13 residues. CDR3 region: CATSGSSQETQYF. CDR3 in DNA: TGTGCCACCAGTGGAAGCAGTCAAGAGACCCAGTACTTC.

V gene TRBV7-2 combines with J gene TRBJ1-2; D not resolved. The germline CDR1 and CDR2 sequences are SGHTA and FQGNSA. The V gene lost 0 bases and the J gene lost 12 bases, with 14 bases spanning the gap. The CDR3 runs 13 residues. In DNA, the CDR3 is TGTGCCAGCAGCTTAGCTGTGAATGGGAGGAACACCTTC. Protein product: CASSLAVNGRNTF.

This clonotype occurred a few times. J is TRBJ2-1 and V is TRBV11-1; D might be TRBD2 (5 bases). The germline V and J ends were trimmed by 0 bases and 8 bases, with 5 bases remaining between them. CDR1 SGHAT and CDR2 FQDESV come from the germline V gene (reference sequence). This CDR3 has 12 residues. CDR3 loop: CASSLARDEQFF. The CDR3 coding sequence is TGTGCCAGCAGCTTAGCGAGGGATGAGCAGTTCTTC.

This clonotype was seen repeatedly, ten times or more. The CDR3 loop is CASSRTSGLYNEQFF. The CDR3 coding sequence is TGTGCCAGCAGTCGGACTAGCGGGTTGTACAATGAGCAGTTCTTC. This chain uses TRBV28 with TRBJ2-1; 11 bases are shared with TRBD2. This CDR3 comprises 15 residues. The V and J ends lost 5 bases and 4 bases, in that order; junction bases with no gene match: 4. The germline V gene encodes CDR1 MDHEN and CDR2 SYDVKM.

The chain links TRBV6-5 to TRBJ1-1, with 10 bases that match TRBD1. With V trimmed by 4 bases and J by 4 bases, 6 bases remained unmatched. In germline, CDR1 is MNHEY, CDR2 SVGAGI. The CDR3 sequence is 15 residues long. CDR3 sequence (DNA): TGTGCCAGCAGTTTCGCGGGACAGGGGAGCACTGAAGCTTTCTTT. Translation: CASSFAGQGSTEAFF.

The chain employs TRBV6-5 and TRBJ1-2, with D unresolved. Trimming took 0 bases from V and 5 from J, leaving 7 bases between them. Germline V gives CDR1 MNHEY, CDR2 SVGAGI. This CDR3 is 13 amino acids long. This CDR3 reads CASSYSAKYGYTF. The CDR3 coding sequence is TGTGCCAGCAGTTACTCTGCAAAGTATGGCTACACCTTC.

The chain links TRBV7-2 to TRBJ2-2; 9 nucleotides align to TRBD1. Trimming removed 2 bases from V and 4 bases from J; junction bases left unmatched: 2. The CDR3 runs to 15 residues. Looked up from germline, CDR1 is SGHTA and CDR2 is FQGNSA. This chain's CDR3 is CASSLKTGGTGELFF. In nucleotides, the CDR3 is TGTGCCAGCAGCTTAAAGACAGGGGGCACCGGGGAGCTGTTTTTT.

This chain connects TRBV9 to TRBJ2-3; D gene ambiguous. V gave up 9 bases and J gave up 3 bases, with 17 bases separating them. The CDR3 covers 14 residues. The V gene's germline CDR1 is SGDLS and CDR2 YYNGEE. The CDR3 nucleotides are TGTGCCACCTCTTTTTTACCGCAGACAGATACGCAGTATTTT. This gives the protein CATSFLPQTDTQYF. The full variable domain, rest sourced from reference TRBV9 and TRBJ2-3, is DSGVTQTPKHLITATGQRVTLRCSPRSGDLSVYWYQQSLDQGLQFLIQYYNGEERAKGNILERFSAQQFPDLHSELNLSSLELGDSALYFCATSFLPQTDTQYFGPGTRLTVL.

To note about this clonotype: At one end, the junction sequence differs from germline, possibly due to a read error. V gene TRBV28 combines with J gene TRBJ1-2; D perhaps matches TRBD1 (6 bases). Germline loops: CDR1 MDHEN, CDR2 SYDVKM. This CDR3 is 12 amino acids long. CDR3 amino acids: CASSLGGYGHTF. CDR3 bases: TGTGCCAGCAGCCTCGGGGGCTATGGCCACACCTTC.

At least ten counts were recorded for this clonotype. This chain joins TRBV12-3 or TRBV12-4 and TRBJ1-2, with unresolved D. Trimming removed 5 bases from V and 8 bases from J, with 27 bases in between. The CDR3 sequence is 17 residues long. The CDR3 nucleotides are TGTGCCAGCAGTCTACTCTCTCATCGGGTACCCAGAGAGGGCTACACCTTC. Amino acid sequence: CASSLLSHRVPREGYTF.

The chain links TRBV29-1 to TRBJ2-5; D gene ambiguous. Per the germline V gene, CDR1 is SQVTM and CDR2 is ANQGSEA. With 0 bases removed from V and 4 bases from J, the gap between germline ends came to 6 bases. The CDR3 spans 12 residues. The DNA for the CDR3 is TGCAGCGTTGAAGATTTCGGAGAGACCCAGTACTTC. This sequence encodes CSVEDFGETQYF.

This clonotype appeared a few times. The rearrangement uses TRBV12-3 or TRBV12-4 and TRBJ1-4; a possible D gene is TRBD1 (6 bases). V was trimmed by 6 bases and J by 6 bases, leaving 17 bases between them. The CDR3 consists of 15 residues. CDR3 sequence reads: CASRFMSGEHEKLFF. As DNA, the CDR3 is TGTGCCAGCAGGTTTATGTCAGGGGAACATGAAAAACTGTTTTTT.

This clonotype occurred a few times. This chain links TRBV19 with TRBJ1-4; 9 bases match TRBD1. With V trimmed by 1 base and J by 7 bases, 7 bases remained unmatched. Per the germline V gene, CDR1 is LNHDA and CDR2 is SQIVND (reference sequence). This CDR3 is 16 amino acids long. DNA for the CDR3: TGTGCCAGTAGTATAGTTGGGACAGGGTCGATTGAAAAACTGTTTTTT. Encoded protein: CASSIVGTGSIEKLFF.

The sample holds a few counts of this clonotype. The gene calls are TRBV27 and TRBJ2-1; D is ambiguous. CDR3 length: 12 amino acids. Germline V gene lookup returns CDR1 MNHEY and CDR2 SMNVEV (reference sequence). The V end was cut by 7 bases, the J end by 8 bases, with 12 bases between. The CDR3 is CASTGRTDEQFF. CDR3 nucleotide sequence: TGTGCCAGCACCGGCCGCACCGATGAGCAGTTCTTC.

This clonotype has at least ten counts. The V gene is TRBV5-1, the J gene TRBJ2-5; 7 nucleotides line up with TRBD2. V lost 0 bases to trimming and J lost 3 bases; unmatched junction nucleotides: 5. This CDR3 has 15 residues. Germline CDR1 reads SGHRS; CDR2 reads YFSETQ. The CDR3 region is CASSLGDYSKETQYF. As DNA, the CDR3 is TGCGCCAGCAGCTTGGGGGACTATTCAAAAGAGACCCAGTACTTC. Full variable domain (remainder filled in from reference TRBV5-1 and TRBJ2-5): KAGVTQTPRYLIKTRGQQVTLSCSPISGHRSVSWYQQTPGQGLQFLFEYFSETQRNKGNFPGRFSGRQFSNSRSEMNVSTLELGDSALYLCASSLGDYSKETQYFGPGTRLLVL.

This chain uses TRBV4-3 with TRBJ2-2, with no clear D. Trimming cost V 0 bases and J 12 bases, with 14 bases left between them. The germline CDR1 and CDR2 sequences are LGHNA and YSLEER. The CDR3 runs to 14 residues. This CDR3 is CASSQDGAIPKLFF. The CDR3 nucleotides read TGCGCCAGCAGCCAAGATGGTGCCATACCCAAGCTGTTTTTT.

The rearrangement joins TRBV7-8 to TRBJ2-3, with 7 bases lining up with TRBD1. Germline V CDR1 and CDR2: SGHVS, FQNEAQ. V gave up 2 bases and J gave up 0 bases; unmatched junction bases: 5. The CDR3 is 16 amino acids. The CDR3 loop reads CASSLKRGQSTDTQYF. The CDR3 DNA sequence: TGTGCCAGCAGCTTAAAAAGGGGGCAGAGCACAGATACGCAGTATTTT.

This clonotype was counted between two and nine times. This chain uses TRBV19 with TRBJ2-5; either TRBD1 or TRBD2 may supply D (5 bases each). The J call may be incorrect, as the DNA end agrees better with TRBJ2-7. The CDR3 is made up of 16 amino acids. From germline, CDR1 is LNHDA and CDR2 SQIVND (reference sequence). The CDR3 here is CASRRTDRPIPYEQYF. DNA for the CDR3: TGTGCCAGTAGGAGGACTGACAGACCTATCCCCTACGAGCAGTACTTC.

The chain recombines TRBV3-1 with TRBJ2-1, with D perhaps matching TRBD1 (6 bases). The CDR3 is 15 residues long. Germline values: CDR1 LGHDT, CDR2 YNNKEL (reference sequence). Trimming left V 4 bases short and J 2 bases short, with 12 bases between. The CDR3 DNA follows: TGTGCCAGCAGCCGAGCCCCAGGGGCCTACAATGAGCAGTTCTTC. Translation: CASSRAPGAYNEQFF.

This chain joins TRBV6-5 and TRBJ1-2, with 7 bases that match TRBD1. Germline assignment: CDR1 MNHEY and CDR2 SVGAGI. V dropped 5 bases and J dropped 3; count of bases not matched to a gene: 6. This CDR3 spans 14 amino acids. The CDR3 nucleotides read TGTGCCAGCAGTCGCGGACAGGCTGACTATGGCTACACCTTC. Protein sequence: CASSRGQADYGYTF.